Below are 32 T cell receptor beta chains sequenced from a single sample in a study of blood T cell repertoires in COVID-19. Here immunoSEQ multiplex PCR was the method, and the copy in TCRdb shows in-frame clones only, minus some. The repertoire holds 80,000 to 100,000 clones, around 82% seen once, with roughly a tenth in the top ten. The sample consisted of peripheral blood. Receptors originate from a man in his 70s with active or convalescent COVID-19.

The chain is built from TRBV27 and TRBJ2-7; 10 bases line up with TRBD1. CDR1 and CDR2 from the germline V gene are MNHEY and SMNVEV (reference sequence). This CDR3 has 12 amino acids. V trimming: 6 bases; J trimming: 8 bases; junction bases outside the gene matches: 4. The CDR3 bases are TGTGCCAGCAGGACAGGGGGCGCGCAGCAGTACTTC. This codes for CASRTGGAQQYF.

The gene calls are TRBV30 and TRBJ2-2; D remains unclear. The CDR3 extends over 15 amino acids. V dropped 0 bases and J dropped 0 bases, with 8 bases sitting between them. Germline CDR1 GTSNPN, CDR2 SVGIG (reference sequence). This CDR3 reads CAWSVRLTNTGELFF. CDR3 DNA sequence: TGTGCCTGGAGTGTTAGACTTACGAACACCGGGGAGCTGTTTTTT.

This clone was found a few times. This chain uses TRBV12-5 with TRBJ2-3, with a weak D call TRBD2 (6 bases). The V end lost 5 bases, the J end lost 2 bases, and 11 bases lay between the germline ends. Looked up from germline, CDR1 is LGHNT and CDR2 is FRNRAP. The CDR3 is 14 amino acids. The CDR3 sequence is CASGHGLPTDTQYF. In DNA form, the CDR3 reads TGTGCTAGTGGTCATGGACTACCCACAGATACGCAGTATTTT.

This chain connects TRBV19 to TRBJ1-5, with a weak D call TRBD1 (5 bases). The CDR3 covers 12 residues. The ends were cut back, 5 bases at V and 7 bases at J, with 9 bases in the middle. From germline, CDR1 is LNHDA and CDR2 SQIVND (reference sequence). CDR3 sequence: CASSPQGQPQHF. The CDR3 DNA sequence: TGTGCCAGTAGTCCGCAGGGCCAGCCCCAGCATTTT. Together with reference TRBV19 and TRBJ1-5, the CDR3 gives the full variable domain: DGGITQSPKYLFRKEGQNVTLSCEQNLNHDAMYWYRQDPGQGLRLIYYSQIVNDFQKGDIAEGYSVSREKKESFPLTVTSAQKNPTAFYLCASSPQGQPQHFGDGTRLSIL.

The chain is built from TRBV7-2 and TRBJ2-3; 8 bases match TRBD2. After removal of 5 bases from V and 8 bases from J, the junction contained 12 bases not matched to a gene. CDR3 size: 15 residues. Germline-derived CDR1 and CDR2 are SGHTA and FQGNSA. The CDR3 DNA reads TGTGCCAGCAGCGCCGGGACTAGTGGGTTGGGTACGCAGTATTTT. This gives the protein CASSAGTSGLGTQYF. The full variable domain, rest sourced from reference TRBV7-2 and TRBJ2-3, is GAGVSQSPSNKVTEKGKDVELRCDPISGHTALYWYRQSLGQGLEFLIYFQGNSAPDKSGLPSDRFSAERTGGSVSTLTIQRTQQEDSAVYLCASSAGTSGLGTQYFGPGTRLTVL.

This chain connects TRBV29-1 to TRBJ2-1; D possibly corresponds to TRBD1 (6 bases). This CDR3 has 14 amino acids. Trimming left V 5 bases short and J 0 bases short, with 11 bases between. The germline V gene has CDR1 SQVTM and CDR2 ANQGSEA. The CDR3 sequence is CSVFRDNSYNEQFF. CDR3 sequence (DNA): TGCAGCGTTTTCCGGGACAACTCCTACAATGAGCAGTTCTTC.

CDR3: CASSEDRDTDTQYF. The CDR3 bases are TGTGCCAGCAGCGAGGACAGGGACACAGATACGCAGTATTTT. The V gene is TRBV2, the J gene TRBJ2-3, with TRBD1 identical over 8 bases. This CDR3 comprises 14 residues. The ends lost 6 bases at V and 2 bases at J; junction bases unmatched: 4. Per the germline V gene, CDR1 is SNHLY and CDR2 is FYNNEI.

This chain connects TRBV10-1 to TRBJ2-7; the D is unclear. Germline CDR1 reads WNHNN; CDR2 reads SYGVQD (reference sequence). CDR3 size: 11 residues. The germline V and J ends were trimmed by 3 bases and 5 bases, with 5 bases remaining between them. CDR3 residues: CASSDSHEQYF. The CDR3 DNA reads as TGCGCCAGCAGTGACTCTCACGAGCAGTACTTC.

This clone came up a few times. The CDR3: CASSLRGGDTGELFF. CDR3 nucleotides: TGTGCCAGCAGCCTCCGGGGTGGCGACACCGGGGAGCTGTTTTTT. V gene TRBV5-6 combines with J gene TRBJ2-2; D perhaps matches TRBD2 (5 bases). Germline V gene lookup returns CDR1 SGHDT and CDR2 YYEEEE. CDR3 size: 15 residues. Trimming shortened V by 4 bases and J by 3 bases, and 13 bases separated the two germline ends. Combining the CDR3 with reference TRBV5-6 and TRBJ2-2 gives the whole variable domain DAGVTQSPTHLIKTRGQQVTLRCSPKSGHDTVSWYQQALGQGPQFIFQYYEEEERQRGNFPDRFSGHQFPNYSSELNVNALLLGDSALYLCASSLRGGDTGELFFGEGSRLTVL.

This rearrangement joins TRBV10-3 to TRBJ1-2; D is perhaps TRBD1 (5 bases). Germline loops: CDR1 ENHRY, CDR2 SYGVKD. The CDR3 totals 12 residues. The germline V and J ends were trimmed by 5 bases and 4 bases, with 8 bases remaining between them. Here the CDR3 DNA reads TGTGCCATCAGTACAGGTAGCTATGGCTACACCTTC. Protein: CAISTGSYGYTF.

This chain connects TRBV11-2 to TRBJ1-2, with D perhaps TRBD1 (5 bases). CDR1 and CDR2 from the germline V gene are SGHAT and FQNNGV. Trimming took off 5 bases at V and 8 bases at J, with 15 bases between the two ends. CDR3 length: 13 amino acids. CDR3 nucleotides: TGTGCCAGCAGCCGGGGGATCAGCATAGGCTACACCTTC. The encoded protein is CASSRGISIGYTF.

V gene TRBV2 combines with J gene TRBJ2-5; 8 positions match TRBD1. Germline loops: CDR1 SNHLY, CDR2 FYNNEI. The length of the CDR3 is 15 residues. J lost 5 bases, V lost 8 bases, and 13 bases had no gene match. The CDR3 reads CASGPTGARGETQYF. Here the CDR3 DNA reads TGTGCCAGCGGGCCGACAGGGGCGAGGGGGGAGACCCAGTACTTC.

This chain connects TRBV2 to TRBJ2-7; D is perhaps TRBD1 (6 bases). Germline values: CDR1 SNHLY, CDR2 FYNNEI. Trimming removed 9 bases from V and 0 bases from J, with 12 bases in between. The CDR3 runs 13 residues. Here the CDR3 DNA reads TGTGCCAGTTATAAGGACAGCTCCTACGAGCAGTACTTC. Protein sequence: CASYKDSSYEQYF. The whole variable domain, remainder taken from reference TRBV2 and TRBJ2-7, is EPEVTQTPSHQVTQMGQEVILRCVPISNHLYFYWYRQILGQKVEFLVSFYNNEISEKSEIFDDQFSVERPDGSNFTLKIRSTKLEDSAMYFCASYKDSSYEQYFGPGTRLTVT.

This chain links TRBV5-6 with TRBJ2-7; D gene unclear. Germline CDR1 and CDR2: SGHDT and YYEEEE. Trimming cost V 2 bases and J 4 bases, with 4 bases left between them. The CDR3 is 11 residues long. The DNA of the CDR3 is TGTGCCAGCAGCTTCGGGTACGAGCAGTACTTC. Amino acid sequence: CASSFGYEQYF.

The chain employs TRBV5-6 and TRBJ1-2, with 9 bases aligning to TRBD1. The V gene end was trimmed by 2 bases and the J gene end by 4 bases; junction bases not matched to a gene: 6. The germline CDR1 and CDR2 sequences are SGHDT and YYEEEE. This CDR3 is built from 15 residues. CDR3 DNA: TGTGCCAGCAGCTTTAAACCGGGACAGGGCTATGGCTACACCTTC. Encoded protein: CASSFKPGQGYGYTF.

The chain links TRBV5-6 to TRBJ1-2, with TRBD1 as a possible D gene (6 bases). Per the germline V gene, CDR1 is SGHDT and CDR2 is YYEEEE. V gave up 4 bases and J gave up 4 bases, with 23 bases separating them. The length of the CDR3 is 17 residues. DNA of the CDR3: TGTGCCAGCAGCCCTCGTCAGGGGACCTTACCCCCCTATGGCTACACCTTC. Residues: CASSPRQGTLPPYGYTF.

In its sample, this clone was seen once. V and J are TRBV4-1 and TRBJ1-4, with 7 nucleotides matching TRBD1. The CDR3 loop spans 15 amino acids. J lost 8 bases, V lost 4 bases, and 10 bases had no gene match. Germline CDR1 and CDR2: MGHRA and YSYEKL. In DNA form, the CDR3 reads TGCGCCAGCAGCCCAGCAGACAGGGCGACAGAAAAACTGTTTTTT. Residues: CASSPADRATEKLFF.

The CDR3 sequence is CASGPWDSDEQFF. CDR3 in DNA: TGTGCCAGCGGGCCCTGGGACTCGGATGAGCAGTTCTTC. V is TRBV7-8 and J is TRBJ2-1; D is possibly TRBD2 (6 bases). Per the germline V gene, CDR1 is SGHVS and CDR2 is FQNEAQ. V lost 8 bases to trimming and J lost 8 bases, with 16 bases between them. The CDR3 consists of 13 residues.

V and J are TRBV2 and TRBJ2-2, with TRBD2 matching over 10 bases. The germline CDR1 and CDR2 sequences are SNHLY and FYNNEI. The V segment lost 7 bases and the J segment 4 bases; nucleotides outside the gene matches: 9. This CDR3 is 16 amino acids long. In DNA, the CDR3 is TGTGCCAGCATGGTTGAAGCGGGGGGGCCCACCGGGGAGCTGTTTTTT. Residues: CASMVEAGGPTGELFF.

The CDR3 reads CASSTRTSGGAVTQYF. The CDR3, as DNA: TGTGCCAGCAGCACGAGGACTAGCGGGGGGGCCGTTACGCAGTATTTT. The rearrangement links TRBV7-2 to TRBJ2-3; TRBD2 aligns across 15 bases. The CDR3 is 16 amino acids. V trimming: 5 bases; J trimming: 8 bases; junction bases outside the gene matches: 8. Per germline, CDR1 SGHTA and CDR2 FQGNSA.

The CDR3 DNA sequence: TGTGCCAGCAGCTTAGTAGGGACAAGCTACCTAGCCAAAAACATTCAGTACTTC. Translation: CASSLVGTSYLAKNIQYF. This rearrangement joins TRBV11-2 to TRBJ2-4; weak D call: TRBD1 (6 bases). Trimming took off 1 base at V and 0 bases at J, with 16 bases between the two ends. Germline CDR1 and CDR2: SGHAT and FQNNGV. CDR3 length: 18 residues.

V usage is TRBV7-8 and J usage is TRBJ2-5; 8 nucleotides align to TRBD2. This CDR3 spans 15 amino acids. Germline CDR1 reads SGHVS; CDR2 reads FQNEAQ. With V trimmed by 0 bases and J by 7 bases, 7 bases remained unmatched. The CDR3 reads CASSLARTSWGTQYF. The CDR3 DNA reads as TGTGCCAGCAGCTTAGCCCGGACTAGCTGGGGGACCCAGTACTTC.

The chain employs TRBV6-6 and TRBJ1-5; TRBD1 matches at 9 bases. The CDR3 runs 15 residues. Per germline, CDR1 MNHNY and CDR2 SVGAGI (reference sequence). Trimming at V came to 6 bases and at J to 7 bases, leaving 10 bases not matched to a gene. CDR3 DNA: TGTGCCAGCAGCCCGGGACAGGGAGAGAACCAGCCCCAGCATTTT. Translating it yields CASSPGQGENQPQHF.

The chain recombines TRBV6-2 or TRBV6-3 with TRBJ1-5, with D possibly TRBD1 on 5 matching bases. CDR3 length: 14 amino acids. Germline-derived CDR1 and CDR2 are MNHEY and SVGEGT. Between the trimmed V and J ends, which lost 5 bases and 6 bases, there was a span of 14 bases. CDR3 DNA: TGTGCCAGCAGTCACGGACAAAGTTCTCAGCCCCAGCATTTT. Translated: CASSHGQSSQPQHF.

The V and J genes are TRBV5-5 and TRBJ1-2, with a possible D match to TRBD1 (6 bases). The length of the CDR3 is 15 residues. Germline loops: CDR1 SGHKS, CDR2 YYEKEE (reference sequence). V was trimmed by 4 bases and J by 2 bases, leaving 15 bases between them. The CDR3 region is CASSHQIRGNYGYTF. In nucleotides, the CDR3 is TGTGCCAGCAGCCACCAAATAAGGGGGAACTATGGCTACACCTTC.

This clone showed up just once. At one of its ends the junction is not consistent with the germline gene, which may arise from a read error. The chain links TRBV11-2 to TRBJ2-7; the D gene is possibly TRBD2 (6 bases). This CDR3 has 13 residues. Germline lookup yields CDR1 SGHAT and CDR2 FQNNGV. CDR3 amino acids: CASSLGGTGTSNF. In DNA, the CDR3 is TGTGCCAGCAGCTTGGGGGGTACCGGGACGTCGAACTTC.

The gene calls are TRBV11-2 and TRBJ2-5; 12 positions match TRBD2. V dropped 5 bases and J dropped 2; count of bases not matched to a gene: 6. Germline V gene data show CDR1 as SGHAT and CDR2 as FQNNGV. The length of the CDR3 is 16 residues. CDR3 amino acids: CASSIRTSGNQETQYF. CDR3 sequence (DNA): TGTGCCAGCAGCATAAGGACTAGCGGGAATCAAGAGACCCAGTACTTC.

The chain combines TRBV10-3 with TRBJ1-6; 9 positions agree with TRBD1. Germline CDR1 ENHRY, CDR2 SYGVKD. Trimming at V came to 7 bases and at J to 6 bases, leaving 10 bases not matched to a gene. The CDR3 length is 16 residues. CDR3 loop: CAINSGTGTPNSPLHF. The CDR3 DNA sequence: TGTGCCATCAACTCCGGGACAGGGACTCCTAATTCACCCCTCCACTTT.

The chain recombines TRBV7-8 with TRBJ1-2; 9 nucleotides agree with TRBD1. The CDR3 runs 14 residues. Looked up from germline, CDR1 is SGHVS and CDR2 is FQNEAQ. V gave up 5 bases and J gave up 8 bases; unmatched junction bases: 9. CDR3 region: CASSPRGTGQGYTF. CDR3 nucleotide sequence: TGTGCCAGCAGCCCCCGCGGGACAGGGCAAGGCTACACCTTC.

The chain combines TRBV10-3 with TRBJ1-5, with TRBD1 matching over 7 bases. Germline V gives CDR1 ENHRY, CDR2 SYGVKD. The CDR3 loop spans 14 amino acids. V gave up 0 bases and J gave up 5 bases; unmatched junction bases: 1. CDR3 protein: CAISESQGDQPQHF. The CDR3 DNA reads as TGTGCCATCAGTGAGTCGCAGGGGGATCAGCCCCAGCATTTT.

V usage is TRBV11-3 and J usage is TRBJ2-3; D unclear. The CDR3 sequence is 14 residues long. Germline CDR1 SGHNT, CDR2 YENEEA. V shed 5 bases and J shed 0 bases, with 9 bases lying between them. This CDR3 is CASSRQASTDTQYF. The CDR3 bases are TGTGCCAGCAGCCGGCAGGCTAGCACAGATACGCAGTATTTT.

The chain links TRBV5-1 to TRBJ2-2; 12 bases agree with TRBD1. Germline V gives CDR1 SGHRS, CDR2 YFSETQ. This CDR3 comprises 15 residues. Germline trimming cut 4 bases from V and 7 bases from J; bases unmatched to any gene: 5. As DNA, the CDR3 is TGCGCCAGCAGCCCGGGACAGGGGGCGGACGGGGAGCTGTTTTTT. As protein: CASSPGQGADGELFF.